Shown below are 23 T cell receptor beta chains from a single sample sequenced in a study of glioma-infiltrating T cells. Amplification of TCR alpha and beta CDR3 regions from RNA used iRepertoire nested multiplex PCR. TCRdb called the multiplex PCR reads again in MiXCR, with one record for every CDR3 protein. The table records some 160,000 distinct CDR3 sequences, roughly 45% of them present only once. The source material was glioma tissue, nonneoplastic brain tissue, or PBMCs (not recorded which). All receptors come from a human donor with low-grade glioma or glioblastoma, undergoing nonglioma brain surgery, or in good health (not recorded which).

With regard to this clonotype: A much bigger clone sits one base away, suggesting this may be a read error. The CDR3 bases are TGTGCCAGCACTCCCGAATACTGCCGGTACACTGAAGCTTTCTTT. Translated, it gives CASTPEYCRYTEAFF. The chain joins TRBV7-2 to TRBJ1-1; D remains unclear. This CDR3 region has 15 residues. CDR1 and CDR2 from the germline V gene are SGHTA and FQGNSA. The ends were cut back, 7 bases at V and 3 bases at J, with 18 bases in the middle.

This clonotype was observed a handful of times. A much larger clone is a single base away; this may be a read error. This chain connects TRBV20-1 to TRBJ1-2; D perhaps matches TRBD1 (6 bases). This CDR3 spans 13 amino acids. CDR1 is DFQATT and CDR2 is SNEGSKA in the germline V gene (reference sequence). The chain's CDR3 is CSAEGQPNYGHTF. The CDR3 DNA is TGCAGTGCTGAAGGACAGCCTAACTATGGCCACACCTTC.

This clonotype was seen repeatedly, ten times or more. The chain is built from TRBV27 and TRBJ2-7; D might be TRBD2 (6 bases). Per the germline V gene, CDR1 is MNHEY and CDR2 is SMNVEV (reference sequence). V lost 7 bases, J lost 4 bases, and 20 bases lay in between. CDR3 length equals 15 residues. CDR3 DNA: TGTGCCAGCAAGGCCCCCGGGACTGCCAAATACGAGCAGTACTTC. This gives the protein CASKAPGTAKYEQYF.

The chain has TRBV5-6 and TRBJ1-2, with 7 bases that match TRBD1. The CDR3 has 15 amino acids. Trimming took 1 base from V and 4 from J; bases not matched to a gene: 7. Per the germline V gene, CDR1 is SGHDT and CDR2 is YYEEEE. The CDR3 nucleotides are TGTGCCAGCAGCTTGTTGGAAGGGGGCGGCTATGGCTACACCTTC. The encoded protein is CASSLLEGGGYGYTF.

This chain connects TRBV6-1 to TRBJ1-2, with 9 bases identical to TRBD1. The CDR3 is made up of 17 amino acids. Germline V gene lookup returns CDR1 MNHNS and CDR2 SASEGT. V lost 7 bases and J lost 2; bases outside the gene matches: 14. Written as DNA, the CDR3 is TGTGCCAGCATCAAAGGCCTTGGACAGGGGATCAACTATGGCTACACCTTC. This encodes CASIKGLGQGINYGYTF.

The chain carries TRBV30 and TRBJ1-1; TRBD1 might be the D (6 bases). This CDR3 has 13 residues. V lost 7 bases to trimming and J lost 4 bases, with 16 bases between them. The V gene's germline CDR1 is GTSNPN and CDR2 SVGIG (reference sequence). In nucleotides, the CDR3 is TGTGCCTCCTCGAGACTACAGGGCACTGAAGCTTTCTTT. This sequence encodes CASSRLQGTEAFF.

The chain uses TRBV3-1 and TRBJ2-7, with 8 bases aligning to TRBD2. CDR3 length: 15 amino acids. Losses at the gene ends were 0 bases for V and 6 bases for J; bases not matched to a gene: 7. Germline CDR1 and CDR2: LGHDT and YNNKEL (reference sequence). CDR3 sequence reads: CASSQDLAGSGEQYF. In DNA form, the CDR3 reads TGTGCCAGCAGCCAAGATTTAGCGGGATCAGGCGAGCAGTACTTC.

As concerns this clonotype: Since a much larger clone is just one base distant, this may be a read error. The chain couples TRBV6-2 or TRBV6-3 to TRBJ2-7, with 10 bases matching TRBD1. This CDR3 comprises 16 residues. V lost 2 bases and J lost 5; bases outside the gene matches: 9. The germline gives CDR1 MNHEY, CDR2 SVGEGT. CDR3 sequence: CASSYRPGQGSDEQYF. CDR3 bases: TGTGCCAGCAGTTACCGTCCGGGACAGGGGAGTGACGAGCAGTACTTC.

This clonotype was seen more than once but under ten times. This may stem from a read error, because a much larger clone lies one nucleotide away. The chain joins TRBV6-1 to TRBJ2-7, with 8 bases lining up with TRBD2. This CDR3 contains 13 residues. Germline loops: CDR1 MNHNS, CDR2 SASEGT. The CDR3 reads CAGSYSGMGEQYF. The CDR3 DNA sequence: TGTGCCGGCAGTTATAGCGGGATGGGGGAGCAGTACTTC.

A remark on this clonotype: One end of the junction does not line up with germline, which may come from a read error. V usage is TRBV5-1 and J usage is TRBJ2-5; D possibly matches TRBD1 or TRBD2 (5 bases each). CDR3 length equals 14 residues. Germline CDR1 is SGHRS and CDR2 is YFSETQ. CDR3 coding DNA: TGCGCCAGCAGCCCCAGAGCCGGGGACGAGACACAGTACTTC. Its protein is CASSPRAGDETQYF.

This clonotype occurred a few times. A much larger clone is a single base away; this may be a read error. The chain employs TRBV27 and TRBJ2-7; the match to TRBD2 covers 7 bases. Germline CDR1 MNHEY, CDR2 SMNVEV (reference sequence). The CDR3 has 16 amino acids. DNA of the CDR3: TGTGCCAGCAGTTTTACCCCCGGCGGGAGCTCCAACGAGCAGTACTTC. Its translation is CASSFTPGGSSNEQYF.

This clonotype was counted at least ten times. This chain joins TRBV28 and TRBJ2-7; D remains unclear. Germline assignment: CDR1 MDHEN and CDR2 SYDVKM. This CDR3 contains 13 residues. Deletions cut 3 bases from V and 3 bases from J, with 9 bases between. DNA for the CDR3: TGTGCCAGCAGTTTTTTGGGAAGCTACGAGCAGTACTTC. Protein sequence: CASSFLGSYEQYF. Full variable domain (rest looked up from reference TRBV28 and TRBJ2-7): DVKVTQSSRYLVKRTGEKVFLECVQDMDHENMFWYRQDPGLGLRLIYFSYDVKMKEKGDIPEGYSVSREKKERFSLILESASTNQTSMYLCASSFLGSYEQYFGPGTRLTVT.

The CDR3 here is CAISESARADTQYF. The CDR3 DNA sequence: TGTGCCATCAGTGAGTCGGCTAGGGCGGATACGCAGTATTTT. The gene calls are TRBV10-3 and TRBJ2-3; D not resolved. Trimming cost V 0 bases and J 6 bases, with 10 bases left between them. Looked up from germline, CDR1 is ENHRY and CDR2 is SYGVKD. This CDR3 comprises 14 residues.

The chain carries TRBV7-2 and TRBJ1-1; no clear D. This CDR3 has 15 residues. Germline V gene data show CDR1 as SGHTA and CDR2 as FQGNSA. Trimming removed 5 bases from V and 5 bases from J, with 18 bases in between. The CDR3 DNA follows: TGTGCCAGCAGCCTTATCGTTCGAGGCGATACTGAAGCTTTCTTT. This codes for CASSLIVRGDTEAFF.

Ten or more counts support this clonotype. This sequence joins TRBV24-1 and TRBJ2-3; D may be TRBD1 (6 bases). Germline assignment: CDR1 KGHDR and CDR2 SFDVKD. V lost 10 bases and J lost 2, with 12 bases in between. The CDR3 extends over 13 amino acids. CDR3 loop: CATMGHFTDTQYF. The CDR3 nucleotides are TGTGCCACTATGGGACACTTCACAGATACGCAGTATTTT.

In this sample, this clonotype turned up many times. CDR3: CASSWDRGSTDTQYF. CDR3 nucleotide sequence: TGTGCCAGCAGTTGGGACAGGGGGAGCACAGATACGCAGTATTTT. V usage is TRBV6-1 and J usage is TRBJ2-3; 11 nucleotides agree with TRBD1. Unmatched junction bases numbered 1, after V lost 5 bases and J lost 0 bases. Germline loops: CDR1 MNHNS, CDR2 SASEGT. The CDR3 has 15 residues.

This clonotype was detected only a few times. One base away lies a much larger clone, so this may be a sequencing read error. This rearrangement joins TRBV28 to TRBJ2-4; TRBD2 is a possible D gene (6 bases). The CDR3 length is 14 residues. The germline V gene encodes CDR1 MDHEN and CDR2 SYDVKM. The CDR3, as DNA: TGTGCCAGCAGTTTTCGGCGGGAAGGAAACATTAAGTACTTC. Translated: CASSFRREGNIKYF.

The chain links TRBV19 to TRBJ2-1; TRBD1 matches at 8 bases. With V trimmed by 5 bases and J by 8 bases, 11 bases remained unmatched. The CDR3 is made up of 15 amino acids. Germline V gives CDR1 LNHDA, CDR2 SQIVND (reference sequence). The CDR3 DNA follows: TGTGCCAGTAGTGAAGACAGGGGTTCGGTCCATGAGCAGTTCTTC. This encodes CASSEDRGSVHEQFF. The whole variable domain, remainder taken from reference TRBV19 and TRBJ2-1, is DGGITQSPKYLFRKEGQNVTLSCEQNLNHDAMYWYRQDPGQGLRLIYYSQIVNDFQKGDIAEGYSVSREKKESFPLTVTSAQKNPTAFYLCASSEDRGSVHEQFFGPGTRLTVL.

Remarks on this clonotype: This sequence may be a read error, since a much larger clone differs from it by one base. The chain is built from TRBV3-1 and TRBJ2-7, with 9 bases aligning to TRBD2. This CDR3 spans 15 amino acids. Germline-derived CDR1 and CDR2 are LGHDT and YNNKEL (reference sequence). The CDR3 DNA is TGTGCCAGCAGCCAAGTAGATCTAGCGGGACACGAGAAGTACTTC. Translating it yields CASSQVDLAGHEKYF.

V gene TRBV12-3 or TRBV12-4 combines with J gene TRBJ1-6; D not certain. The CDR3 has 14 amino acids. V lost 2 bases to trimming and J lost 4 bases, with 6 bases between them. CDR3: CASSLRGYNSPLHF. The CDR3, as DNA: TGTGCCAGCAGTTTAAGAGGATATAATTCACCCCTCCACTTT.

This clonotype appeared a few times. This chain joins TRBV2 and TRBJ2-1, with TRBD2 identical over 7 bases. The germline CDR1 and CDR2 sequences are SNHLY and FYNNEI. This CDR3 is built from 14 residues. With 9 bases clipped from V and 3 bases from J, the junction kept 8 bases outside the gene matches. CDR3 DNA sequence: TGTGCCAGTAGCAGCGGGATTCTCTACAATGAGCAGTTCTTC. It is translated as CASSSGILYNEQFF.

This clonotype was detected a few times. J is TRBJ2-1 and V is TRBV12-3 or TRBV12-4; the match to TRBD2 covers 9 bases. CDR3 length: 14 residues. V trimming: 3 bases; J trimming: 9 bases; junction bases outside the gene matches: 6. The CDR3 DNA is TGTGCCAGCAGTTTTTCTAGCGGGATGGGTGAGCAGTTCTTC. Its translation is CASSFSSGMGEQFF.

This clonotype was observed many times. This chain links TRBV14 with TRBJ2-5; D unclear. CDR3 length equals 13 residues. Trimming shortened V by 1 base and J by 6 bases, and 9 bases separated the two germline ends. Germline CDR1 SGHDN, CDR2 FVKESK. The CDR3 spells CASSQGLRKTQYF. The CDR3 DNA reads as TGTGCCAGCAGCCAAGGACTGAGAAAGACCCAGTACTTC.